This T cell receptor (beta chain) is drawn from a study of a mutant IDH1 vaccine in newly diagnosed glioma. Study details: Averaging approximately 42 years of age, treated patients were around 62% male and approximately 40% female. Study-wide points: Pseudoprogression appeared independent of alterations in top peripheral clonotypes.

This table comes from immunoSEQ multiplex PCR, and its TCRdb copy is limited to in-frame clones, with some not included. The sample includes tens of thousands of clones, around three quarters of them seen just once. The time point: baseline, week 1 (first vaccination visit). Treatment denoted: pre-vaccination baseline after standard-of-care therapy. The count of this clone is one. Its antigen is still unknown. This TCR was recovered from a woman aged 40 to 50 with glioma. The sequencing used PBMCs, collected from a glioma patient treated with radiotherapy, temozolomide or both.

The DNA for the CDR3 is TGTGCCAGCAGGGGACAGGGAGGTGGCTCCTACGAGCAGTACTTC. Translated: CASRGQGGGSYEQYF. The V call is TRBV27, the J call TRBJ2-7; 9 nucleotides match TRBD1. CDR1 is MNHEY, CDR2 SMNVEV, per germline (reference sequence). This CDR3 is built from 15 residues. J lost 0 bases, V lost 6 bases, and 6 bases had no gene match.